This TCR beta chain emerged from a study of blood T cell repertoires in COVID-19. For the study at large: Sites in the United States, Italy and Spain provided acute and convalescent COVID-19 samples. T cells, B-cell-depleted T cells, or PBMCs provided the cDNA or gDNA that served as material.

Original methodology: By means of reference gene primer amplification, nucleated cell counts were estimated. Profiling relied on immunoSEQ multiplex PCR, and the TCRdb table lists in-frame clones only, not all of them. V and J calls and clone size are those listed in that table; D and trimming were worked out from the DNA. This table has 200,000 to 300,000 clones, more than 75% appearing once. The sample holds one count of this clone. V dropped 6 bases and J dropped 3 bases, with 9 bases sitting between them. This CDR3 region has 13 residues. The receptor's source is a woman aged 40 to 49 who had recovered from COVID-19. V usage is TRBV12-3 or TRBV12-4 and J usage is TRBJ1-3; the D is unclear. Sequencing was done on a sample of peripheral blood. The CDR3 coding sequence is TGTGCCAGCAGGCGGAACAATGGAAACACCATATATTTT. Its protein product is CASRRNNGNTIYF.